This passage covers 18 T cell receptor beta chains from one sample sequenced in a study of post-analysis software for immune sequencing data. Their specific antigens are unknown. Study-level points and caveats: Patients carried roughly 5 TRBV segments more frequently than controls did, and TRBV5-6, TRBV5-1 and TRBV20-1 were among them.

Carried by the TCR beta cDNA libraries were unique molecular identifiers. TCRdb fed the PCR reads into MiXCR, producing one record per CDR3 protein. This sample has roughly 700,000 distinct CDR3 sequences, with 25% to 30% found just once. Sequenced sample: blood. These receptors were obtained from a girl aged 10-17 years with multiple sclerosis.

CDR3 sequence reads: CSDHETGAAAQYF. Written as DNA, the CDR3 is TGCAGCGACCATGAAACAGGGGCTGCGGCCCAGTACTTC. The chain carries TRBV29-1 and TRBJ2-5; TRBD1 matches at 7 bases. Unmatched junction bases numbered 14, after V lost 7 bases and J lost 9 bases. CDR3 length: 13 amino acids. Germline-derived CDR1 and CDR2 are SQVTM and ANQGSEA.

This clonotype was detected only a few times. This chain uses TRBV5-6 with TRBJ2-6, with D maybe TRBD1 (5 bases). V shed 0 bases and J shed 2 bases, with 24 bases lying between them. The CDR3 covers 21 residues. Germline V CDR1 and CDR2: SGHDT, YYEEEE. CDR3: CASSLVWVGHQTITGANVLTF. Here the CDR3 DNA reads TGTGCCAGCAGCTTGGTATGGGTCGGACACCAAACAATCACTGGGGCCAACGTCCTGACTTTC.

The sample holds a few counts of this clonotype. The rearrangement joins TRBV20-1 to TRBJ1-2; 7 bases align to TRBD1. Germline-derived CDR1 and CDR2 are DFQATT and SNEGSKA (reference sequence). The trim removed 0 bases at V and 3 bases at J, leaving 10 bases unmatched. The CDR3 contains 16 residues. Written as DNA, the CDR3 is TGCAGTGCTAGAGATCTACTCCCAGGGGGGGACTATGGCTACACCTTC. Translating gives CSARDLLPGGDYGYTF.

This sequence joins TRBV4-1 and TRBJ1-4, with D possibly TRBD1 on 5 matching bases. CDR1 MGHRA and CDR2 YSYEKL come from the germline V gene. V lost 4 bases and J 6 bases, leaving 12 bases between the germline ends. This CDR3 has 14 amino acids. This CDR3 reads CASSRGPRDEKLFF. For the CDR3, the DNA is TGCGCCAGCAGCCGGGGACCACGGGATGAAAAACTGTTTTTT.

This chain links TRBV12-3 or TRBV12-4 with TRBJ1-2; 8 bases align to TRBD1. This CDR3 is built from 14 residues. Unmatched junction bases numbered 7, after V lost 5 bases and J lost 5 bases. CDR3: CASSPTGEGYGYTF. The CDR3 coding sequence is TGTGCCAGCAGTCCGACAGGGGAAGGATATGGCTACACCTTC.

V usage is TRBV6-6 and J usage is TRBJ2-5, with D perhaps TRBD1 or TRBD2 (5 bases each). CDR3 length: 16 amino acids. V lost 5 bases to trimming and J lost 5 bases, with 21 bases between them. Germline loops: CDR1 MNHNY, CDR2 SVGAGI (reference sequence). The CDR3 region is CASSDDDSPWEETQYF. The CDR3 coding sequence is TGTGCCAGCAGTGACGACGACAGTCCCTGGGAGGAGACCCAGTACTTC.

The V gene is TRBV5-1, the J gene TRBJ1-2, with D possibly being TRBD1 (6 bases). The CDR3 is 15 residues long. CDR1 is SGHRS and CDR2 is YFSETQ in the germline V gene. Trimming left V 3 bases short and J 5 bases short, with 17 bases between. CDR3 region: CASSSGTYSSYGYTF. CDR3 DNA: TGCGCCAGCAGCTCAGGGACATACTCCTCTTATGGCTACACCTTC.

This clonotype occurred many times. The chain recombines TRBV27 with TRBJ2-3, with a weak D call TRBD1 (6 bases). Germline lookup yields CDR1 MNHEY and CDR2 SMNVEV (reference sequence). The CDR3 runs to 13 residues. V was pared by 7 bases and J by 8 bases, with 16 bases between. In nucleotides, the CDR3 is TGTGCCAGCACCCAAGGGGGTCGGGGTACGCAGTATTTT. It is translated as CASTQGGRGTQYF.

CDR3 DNA: TGTGCCAGCAGCTTCGGGACAGGGGATGTCGTTACCAAAAACATTCAGTACTTC. Residues: CASSFGTGDVVTKNIQYF. The chain is built from TRBV11-2 and TRBJ2-4; 10 bases map to TRBD1. The V gene end was trimmed by 3 bases and the J gene end by 2 bases; junction bases not matched to a gene: 10. The length of the CDR3 is 18 residues. Germline CDR1 is SGHAT and CDR2 is FQNNGV. Using reference TRBV11-2 and TRBJ2-4 for the parts outside the CDR3, the full variable domain is EAGVAQSPRYKIIEKRQSVAFWCNPISGHATLYWYQQILGQGPKLLIQFQNNGVVDDSQLPKDRFSAERLKGVDSTLKIQPAKLEDSAVYLCASSFGTGDVVTKNIQYFGAGTRLSVL.

This clonotype was observed a handful of times. This chain links TRBV4-1 with TRBJ1-2, with a tentative D call TRBD1 (5 bases). CDR1 is MGHRA, CDR2 YSYEKL, per germline. This CDR3 contains 15 residues. The V end lost 1 base, the J end lost 1 base, and 10 bases lay between the germline ends. The CDR3 spells CASSQAAGVNYGYTF. CDR3 sequence (DNA): TGCGCCAGCAGCCAAGCTGCGGGGGTTAACTATGGCTACACCTTC.

This clonotype showed up just a few times. CDR3 DNA sequence: TGTGCCAGCAGTTTAGCGGTTGAGGGCTACACCTTC. Protein sequence: CASSLAVEGYTF. The rearrangement uses TRBV12-3 or TRBV12-4 and TRBJ1-2; D unresolved. The CDR3 runs to 12 residues. V lost 0 bases and J lost 8, with 7 bases in between.

The chain is built from TRBV10-3 and TRBJ1-2; perhaps TRBD1 as D (5 bases). The CDR3 sequence is 12 residues long. V was clipped by 3 bases and J by 7 bases, with 9 bases between them. Per the germline V gene, CDR1 is ENHRY and CDR2 is SYGVKD. The CDR3 DNA is TGTGCCATCAGTGACCAGGGATCTGGCTACACCTTC. The encoded protein is CAISDQGSGYTF.

This clonotype came up a few times. This chain uses TRBV28 with TRBJ1-1; TRBD1 is a possible D gene (6 bases). This CDR3 is built from 15 residues. V shed 6 bases and J shed 1 base, with 15 bases lying between them. Per the germline V gene, CDR1 is MDHEN and CDR2 is SYDVKM. CDR3 sequence reads: CASSRLGGGNTEAFF. As DNA, the CDR3 is TGTGCCAGCAGCCGCCTAGGGGGGGGGAACACTGAAGCTTTCTTT.

This clonotype was counted only a few times. This CDR3 reads CASSPGSGVIQETQYF. In DNA, the CDR3 is TGTGCCAGCAGCCCAGGGAGCGGGGTGATCCAAGAGACCCAGTACTTC. The rearrangement joins TRBV7-2 to TRBJ2-5; 7 positions agree with TRBD2. The CDR3 loop spans 16 amino acids. Germline V gives CDR1 SGHTA, CDR2 FQGNSA. The junction had 10 bases not matched to a gene; V was cut back by 5 bases and J by 1 base.

The table lists this clonotype with a few counts. V is TRBV7-6 and J is TRBJ2-5; tentative D call: TRBD1 (6 bases). CDR1 and CDR2 from the germline V gene are SGHVS and FNYEAQ. V was shortened by 8 bases and J by 3 bases, with 16 bases between the two germline ends. The CDR3 totals 14 residues. CDR3 loop: CASSGPNREETQYF. CDR3 nucleotide sequence: TGTGCCAGCTCCGGGCCTAACAGGGAAGAGACCCAGTACTTC.

The chain combines TRBV20-1 with TRBJ1-2, with TRBD1 identical over 8 bases. The CDR3 covers 15 residues. The V gene's germline CDR1 is DFQATT and CDR2 SNEGSKA (reference sequence). Losses at the gene ends were 0 bases for V and 4 bases for J; bases not matched to a gene: 7. DNA of the CDR3: TGCAGTGCTAGAGATTGGGCAGGGGGCGGCTATGGCTACACCTTC. Translated, it gives CSARDWAGGGYGYTF.

The chain recombines TRBV6-2 or TRBV6-3 with TRBJ2-1, with TRBD1 identical over 8 bases. The CDR3 is made up of 12 amino acids. J gave up 8 bases and V 10 bases, and 7 bases lay outside the gene matches. CDR1 and CDR2 (germline): MNHEY, SVGEGT. The CDR3: CATDSGGYEQFF. In DNA form, the CDR3 reads TGTGCCACCGACTCAGGGGGCTATGAGCAGTTCTTC.

This clonotype was seen a handful of times. This chain links TRBV4-3 with TRBJ1-6; 9 positions match TRBD1. CDR1 and CDR2 (germline): LGHNA, YSLEER. This CDR3 is built from 17 residues. Unmatched junction bases numbered 8, after V lost 1 base and J lost 7 bases. The CDR3 reads CASSQAPRDRVNSPLHF. The CDR3 nucleotides read TGCGCCAGCAGCCAAGCACCTCGGGACAGGGTGAATTCACCCCTCCACTTT.